This T cell receptor (beta chain) was profiled in a study of T-cell memory formation after mild COVID-19 (dated by TCRdb to the early 2020s). Background for the entire study: Most TCR sequence clusters were specific to one of the two donors. The cohort comprised two young, previously healthy adult volunteers, one female and one male. Longitudinal TCRalpha and TCRbeta repertoire sequencing tracked T-cell clones expanding and contracting after mild COVID-19 in two donors.

Ficoll-Paque density gradient centrifugation was the method used to isolate PBMCs. Only a few counts were recorded for this clonotype. Its antigen is not yet known. Qualities for individual bases were not recorded, and no much larger clone is one base off. Results and caveats for the whole study, not just this receptor: Some responding clones were detected in pre-infection memory, which suggested that pre-existing cross-reactive memory T cells had joined the SARS-CoV-2 response. Contracting CD4+ clones were located mainly in the CM and EM memory subsets, whereas CD8+ clones were found to be enriched in EMRA. Balanced CD4/CD8 phenotypes were observed for clones contracting from day 15 to 85, whereas a bias towards CD4+ was observed for a second wave of clones expanding from day 15 to 37. The study covered only two mild cases, and larger cohorts including severe cases with pre-infection samples were considered necessary. SARS-CoV-2 specificity was not confirmed for the second-wave clones peaking on day 37.

These reads were obtained on an Illumina NovaSeq 6000. cDNA libraries for TCRalpha and TCRbeta were prepared by 5'RACE using constant-segment primers, with sample barcodes and unique molecular identifiers added. RNA was extracted from every sample with Trizol reagent. Library amplification was performed in two PCR steps, and a second sample barcode and Illumina TruSeq adapters were introduced in the second step. Sequencing of the libraries was done on an Illumina NovaSeq, producing 2 x 150 bp paired-end reads. Per the source publication's procedure: Reads were demultiplexed and collapsed into UMI-guided consensus sequences with migec v1.2.7. Using mixcr v2.1.11, the UMI consensuses were aligned to TRA and TRB V and J templates and assembled into clonotypes. A clonotype was counted as expanded or contracted only when both edgeR and NoisET called the clonotype significant, with the noise models trained on biological replicates. For edgeR calls, the cutoffs were a false discovery rate-adjusted p below 0.01 and a log2 fold-change threshold of 1. As an exploratory analysis of dynamics, max-normalized trajectories of the 1000 most abundant clonotypes were examined by PCA with hierarchical clustering. The CD4 or CD8 phenotype of responding clones was assigned using the separately sequenced CD4+ and CD8+ repertoires. TCRdb passed the public sequencing reads through fastp at Q25 and MiXCR, retaining productive beta sequences. Under each unique CDR3 protein, matching rows form one entry showing the most common genes and DNA. V and J calls and clone size were set by TCRdb, not the authors. Within this sample are about 140,000 distinct CDR3 sequences, with more than 13% of them counted one time only. The ten largest make up about 30% of the sample.

The junction carries 13 bases between V and J, which are trimmed by 0 bases and 5 bases respectively. Per the germline V gene (reference sequence), MNHEY is the CDR1 and SMNVEV is the CDR2. Spanning cysteine to phenylalanine, the CDR3 consists of 15 amino acids. The entry retains the CDR3 DNA only, 45 bases that are in frame from base 1. This chain joins TRBV27 to TRBJ1-2; TRBD1 might be the D gene, on 5 matching bases. Sample: PBMCs or a T cell subset sorted from them (not recorded which). This TCR derives from an adult woman who had mild COVID-19 (a few samples of this study predate the infection). The sample titles of this study are shuffled in the database, so cell type and time point are left out; the donor was told from shared clones. The DNA sequence reads TGTGCCAGCAGTTTATCCCCCGCAGGGACTTATGGCTACACCTTC. Its coded protein is CASSLSPAGTYGYTF.